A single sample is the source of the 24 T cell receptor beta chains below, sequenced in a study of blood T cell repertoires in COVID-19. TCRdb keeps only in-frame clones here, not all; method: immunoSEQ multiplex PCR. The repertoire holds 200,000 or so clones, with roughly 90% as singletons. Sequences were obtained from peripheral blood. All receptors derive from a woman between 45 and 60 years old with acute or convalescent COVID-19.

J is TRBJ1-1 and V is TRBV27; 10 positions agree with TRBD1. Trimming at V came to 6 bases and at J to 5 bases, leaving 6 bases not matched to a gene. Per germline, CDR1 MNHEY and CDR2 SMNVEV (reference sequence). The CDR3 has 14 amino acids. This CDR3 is CASRRTGGYTEAFF. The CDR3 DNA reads TGTGCCAGCAGGCGGACAGGGGGTTATACTGAAGCTTTCTTT.

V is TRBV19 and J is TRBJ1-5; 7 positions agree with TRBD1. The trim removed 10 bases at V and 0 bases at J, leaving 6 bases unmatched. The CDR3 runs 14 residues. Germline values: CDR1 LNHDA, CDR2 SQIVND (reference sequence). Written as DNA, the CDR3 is TGTGCCACCGAGGGACAGCATAGCAATCAGCCCCAGCATTTT. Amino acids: CATEGQHSNQPQHF. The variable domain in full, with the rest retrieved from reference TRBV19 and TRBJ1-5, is DGGITQSPKYLFRKEGQNVTLSCEQNLNHDAMYWYRQDPGQGLRLIYYSQIVNDFQKGDIAEGYSVSREKKESFPLTVTSAQKNPTAFYLCATEGQHSNQPQHFGDGTRLSIL.

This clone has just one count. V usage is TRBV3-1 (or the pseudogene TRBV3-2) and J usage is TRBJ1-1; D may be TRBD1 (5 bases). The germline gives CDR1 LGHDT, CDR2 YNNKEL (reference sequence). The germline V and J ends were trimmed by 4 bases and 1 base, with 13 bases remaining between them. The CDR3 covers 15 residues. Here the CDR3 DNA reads TGTGCCAGCAGCCCGACAGTTTCTTCGAACACTGAAGCTTTCTTT. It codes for CASSPTVSSNTEAFF.

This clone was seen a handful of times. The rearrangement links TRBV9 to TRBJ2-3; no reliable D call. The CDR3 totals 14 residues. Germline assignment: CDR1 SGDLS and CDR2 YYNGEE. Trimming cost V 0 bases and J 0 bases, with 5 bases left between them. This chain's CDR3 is CASSVDGSTDTQYF. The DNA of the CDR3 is TGTGCCAGCAGCGTAGACGGGAGCACAGATACGCAGTATTTT.

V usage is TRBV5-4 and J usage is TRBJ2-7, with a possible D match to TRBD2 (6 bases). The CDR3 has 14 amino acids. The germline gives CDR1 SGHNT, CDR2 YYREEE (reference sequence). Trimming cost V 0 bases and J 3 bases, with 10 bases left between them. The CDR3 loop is CASSLGGAGYEQYF. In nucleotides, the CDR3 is TGTGCCAGCAGCTTGGGCGGGGCGGGCTACGAGCAGTACTTC.

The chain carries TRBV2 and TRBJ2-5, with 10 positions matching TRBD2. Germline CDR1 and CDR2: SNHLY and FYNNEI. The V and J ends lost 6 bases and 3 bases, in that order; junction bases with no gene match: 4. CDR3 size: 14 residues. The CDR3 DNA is TGTGCCAGCAGATATGGACTAGCGGAAGAGACCCAGTACTTC. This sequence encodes CASRYGLAEETQYF.

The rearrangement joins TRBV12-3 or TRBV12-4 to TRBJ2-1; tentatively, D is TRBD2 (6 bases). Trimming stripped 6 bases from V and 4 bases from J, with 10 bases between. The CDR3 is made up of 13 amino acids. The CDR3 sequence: CASREGPYNEQFF. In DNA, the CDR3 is TGTGCCAGCAGGGAGGGACCGTACAATGAGCAGTTCTTC.

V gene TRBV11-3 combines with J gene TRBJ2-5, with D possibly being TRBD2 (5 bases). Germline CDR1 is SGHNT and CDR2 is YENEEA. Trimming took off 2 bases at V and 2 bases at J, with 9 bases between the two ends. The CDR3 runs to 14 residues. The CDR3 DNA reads TGTGCCAGCAGCTTACCCCGAGGGCAAGAGACCCAGTACTTC. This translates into CASSLPRGQETQYF. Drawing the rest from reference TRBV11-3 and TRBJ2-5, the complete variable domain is EAGVVQSPRYKIIEKKQPVAFWCNPISGHNTLYWYLQNLGQGPELLIRYENEEAVDDSQLPKDRFSAERLKGVDSTLKIQPAELGDSAVYLCASSLPRGQETQYFGPGTRLLVL.

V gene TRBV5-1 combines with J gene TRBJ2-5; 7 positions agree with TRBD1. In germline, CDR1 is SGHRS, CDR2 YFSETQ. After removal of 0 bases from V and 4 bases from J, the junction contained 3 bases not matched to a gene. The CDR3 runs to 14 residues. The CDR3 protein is CASSLARQGETQYF. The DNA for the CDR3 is TGCGCCAGCAGCTTGGCCAGACAGGGAGAGACCCAGTACTTC.

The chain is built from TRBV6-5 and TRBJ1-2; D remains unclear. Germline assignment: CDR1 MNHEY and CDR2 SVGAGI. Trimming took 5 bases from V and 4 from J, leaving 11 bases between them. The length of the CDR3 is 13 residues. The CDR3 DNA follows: TGTGCCAGCAGTAACCGAAACAGCTATGGCTACACCTTC. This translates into CASSNRNSYGYTF.

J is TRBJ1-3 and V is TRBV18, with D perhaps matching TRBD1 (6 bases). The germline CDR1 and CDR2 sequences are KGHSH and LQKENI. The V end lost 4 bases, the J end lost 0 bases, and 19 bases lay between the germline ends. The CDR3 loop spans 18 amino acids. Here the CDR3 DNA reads TGTGCCAGCTCACTCACACCCCCGACAGGCCTCTCTGGAAACACCATATATTTT. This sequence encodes CASSLTPPTGLSGNTIYF.

In nucleotides, the CDR3 is TGTGCCAGCAGCTCCCGGACAGGCTCCTACAATGAGCAGTTCTTC. Translated: CASSSRTGSYNEQFF. The chain uses TRBV7-8 and TRBJ2-1; 7 nucleotides agree with TRBD1. This CDR3 comprises 15 residues. The V and J ends lost 4 bases and 0 bases, in that order; junction bases with no gene match: 3. In germline, CDR1 is SGHVS, CDR2 FQNEAQ.

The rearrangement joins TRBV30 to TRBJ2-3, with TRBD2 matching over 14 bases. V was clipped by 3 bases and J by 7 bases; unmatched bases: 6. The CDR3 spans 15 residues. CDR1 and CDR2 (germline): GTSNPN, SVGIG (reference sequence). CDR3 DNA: TGTGCCTGGAGCGAGACTAGCGGGAGGGGTAATACGCAGTATTTT. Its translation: CAWSETSGRGNTQYF.

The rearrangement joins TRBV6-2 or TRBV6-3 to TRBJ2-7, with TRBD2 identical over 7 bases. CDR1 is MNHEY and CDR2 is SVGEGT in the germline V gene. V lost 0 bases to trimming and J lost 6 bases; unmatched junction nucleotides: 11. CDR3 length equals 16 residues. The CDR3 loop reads CASSYSWNRLALEQYF. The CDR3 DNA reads TGTGCCAGCAGTTACTCCTGGAATCGACTAGCTCTCGAGCAGTACTTC.

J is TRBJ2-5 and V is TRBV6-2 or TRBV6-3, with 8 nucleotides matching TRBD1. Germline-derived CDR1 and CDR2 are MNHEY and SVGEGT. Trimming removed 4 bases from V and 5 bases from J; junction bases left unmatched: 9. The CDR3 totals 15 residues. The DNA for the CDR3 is TGTGCCAGCAGTTCGATGACGGACAGGGATGAGACCCAGTACTTC. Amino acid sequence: CASSSMTDRDETQYF.

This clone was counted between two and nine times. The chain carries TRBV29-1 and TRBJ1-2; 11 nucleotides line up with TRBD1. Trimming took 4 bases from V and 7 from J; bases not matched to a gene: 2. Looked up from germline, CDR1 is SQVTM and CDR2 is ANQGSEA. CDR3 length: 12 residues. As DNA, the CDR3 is TGCAGCGTTGTGGGACAGGGGGGTGGCTACACCTTC. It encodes CSVVGQGGGYTF. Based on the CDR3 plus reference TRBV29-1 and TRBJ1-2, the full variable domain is SAVISQKPSRDICQRGTSLTIQCQVDSQVTMMFWYRQQPGQSLTLIATANQGSEATYESGFVIDKFPISRPNLTFSTLTVSNMSPEDSSIYLCSVVGQGGGYTFGSGTRLTVV.

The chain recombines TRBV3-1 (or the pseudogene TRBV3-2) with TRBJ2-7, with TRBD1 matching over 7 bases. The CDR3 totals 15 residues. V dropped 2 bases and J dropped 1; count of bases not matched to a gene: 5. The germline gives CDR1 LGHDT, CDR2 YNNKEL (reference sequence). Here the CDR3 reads CASSQWDSISYEQYF. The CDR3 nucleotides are TGTGCCAGCAGCCAATGGGACAGCATATCCTACGAGCAGTACTTC.

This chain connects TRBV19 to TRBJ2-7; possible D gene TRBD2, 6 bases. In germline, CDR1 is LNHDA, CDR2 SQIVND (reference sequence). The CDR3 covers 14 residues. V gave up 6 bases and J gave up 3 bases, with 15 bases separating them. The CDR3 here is CASSRGLLYYEQYF. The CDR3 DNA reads TGTGCCAGTAGCCGGGGACTCCTATACTACGAGCAGTACTTC.

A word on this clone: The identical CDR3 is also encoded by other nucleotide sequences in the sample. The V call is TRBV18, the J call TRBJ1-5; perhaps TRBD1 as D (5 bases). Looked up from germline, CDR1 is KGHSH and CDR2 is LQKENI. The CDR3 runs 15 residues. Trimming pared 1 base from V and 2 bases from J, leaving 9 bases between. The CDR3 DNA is TGTGCCAGCTCACCACAAGGACAAGGCAATCAGCCCCAGCATTTT. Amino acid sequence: CASSPQGQGNQPQHF.

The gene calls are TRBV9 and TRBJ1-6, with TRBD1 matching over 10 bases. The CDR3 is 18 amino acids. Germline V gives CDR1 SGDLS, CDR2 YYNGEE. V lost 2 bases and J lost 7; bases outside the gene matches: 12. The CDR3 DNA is TGTGCCAGCAGCGTTTCACCAACCGGGACAGGGGTGAATTCACCCCTCCACTTT. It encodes CASSVSPTGTGVNSPLHF.

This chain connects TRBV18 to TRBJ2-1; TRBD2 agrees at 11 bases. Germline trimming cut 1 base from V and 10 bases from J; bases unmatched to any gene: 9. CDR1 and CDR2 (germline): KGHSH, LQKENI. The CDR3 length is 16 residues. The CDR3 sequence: CASSPRTSGSAREQFF. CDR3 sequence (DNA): TGTGCCAGCTCACCACGGACTAGCGGGTCGGCCCGGGAGCAGTTCTTC.

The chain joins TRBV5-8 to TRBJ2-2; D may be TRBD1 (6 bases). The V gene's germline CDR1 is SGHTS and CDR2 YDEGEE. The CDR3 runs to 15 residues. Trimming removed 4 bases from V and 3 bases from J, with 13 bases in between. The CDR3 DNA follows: TGTGCCAGCAGCATAGGGACAAAGGACACCGGGGAGCTGTTTTTT. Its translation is CASSIGTKDTGELFF.

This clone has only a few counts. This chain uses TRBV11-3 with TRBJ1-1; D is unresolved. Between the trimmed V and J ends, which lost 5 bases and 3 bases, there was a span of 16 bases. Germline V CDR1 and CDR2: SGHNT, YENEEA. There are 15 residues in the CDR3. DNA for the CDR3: TGTGCCAGCAGCGACAAGGGAGATACGGACACTGAAGCTTTCTTT. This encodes CASSDKGDTDTEAFF.

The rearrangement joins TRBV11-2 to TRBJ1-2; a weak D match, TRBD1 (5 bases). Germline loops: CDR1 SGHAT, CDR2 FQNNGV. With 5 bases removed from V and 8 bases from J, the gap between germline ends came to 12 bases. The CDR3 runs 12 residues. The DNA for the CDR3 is TGTGCCAGCAGCGACAGCGGGAGGGGCTACACCTTC. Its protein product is CASSDSGRGYTF.